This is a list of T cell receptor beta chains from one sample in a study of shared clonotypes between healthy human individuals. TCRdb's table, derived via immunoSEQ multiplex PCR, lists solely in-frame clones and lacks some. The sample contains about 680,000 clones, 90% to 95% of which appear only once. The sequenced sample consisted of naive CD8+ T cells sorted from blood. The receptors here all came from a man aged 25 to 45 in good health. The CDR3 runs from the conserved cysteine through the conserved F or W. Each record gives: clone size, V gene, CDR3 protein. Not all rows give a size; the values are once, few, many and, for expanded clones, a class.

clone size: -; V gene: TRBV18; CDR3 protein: CASSPGGRGAYNEQFF
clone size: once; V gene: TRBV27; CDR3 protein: CAAARGETQYF
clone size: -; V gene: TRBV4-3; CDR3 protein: CASSPSTGMSTGELFF
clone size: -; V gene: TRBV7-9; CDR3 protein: CASSLGGMGHTEAFF
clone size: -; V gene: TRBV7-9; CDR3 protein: CASSLSERELNEQFF
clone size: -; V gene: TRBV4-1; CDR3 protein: CASSQVGRLNTEAFF
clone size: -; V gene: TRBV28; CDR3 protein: CASSLSQGFTEAFF
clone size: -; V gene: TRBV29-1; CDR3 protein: CSVSGTTYEQYF
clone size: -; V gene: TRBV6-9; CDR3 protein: CASSYLCVSGKIGTSGEEETQYF
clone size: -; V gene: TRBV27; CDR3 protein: CASSGTSPYEQYF
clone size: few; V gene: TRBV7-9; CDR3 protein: CASSLVNTEAFF
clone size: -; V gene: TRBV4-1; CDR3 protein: CASSQVGEGSSYEQYF
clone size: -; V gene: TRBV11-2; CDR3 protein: CASSRALPDTQYF
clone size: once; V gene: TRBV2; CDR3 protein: CASSETSAINYNEQFF
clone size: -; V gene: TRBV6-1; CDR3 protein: CASSDGKDYGYTF
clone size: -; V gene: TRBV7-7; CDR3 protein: CASSLEVTSGRGEQYF
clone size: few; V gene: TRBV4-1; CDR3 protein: CASSQGQNYEQYF
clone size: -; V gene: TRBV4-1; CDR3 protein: CASSQERTGALQPQHF
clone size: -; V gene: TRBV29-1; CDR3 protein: CSVEDTDQSYEQYF
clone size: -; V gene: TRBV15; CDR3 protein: CATSRAAAGAGDTQYF
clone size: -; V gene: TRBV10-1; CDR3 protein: CASSDQLGTSGAGELFF
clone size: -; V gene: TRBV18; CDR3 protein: CASSPMDSNYEQYF
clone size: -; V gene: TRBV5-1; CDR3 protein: CASSQTFGGSRTDTQYF
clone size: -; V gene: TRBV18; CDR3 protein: CASSQGQVRTILTGANVLTF
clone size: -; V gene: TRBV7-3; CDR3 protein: CASSLGSSAYNEQFF
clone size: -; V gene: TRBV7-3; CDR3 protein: CASSLMGAPDTQYF
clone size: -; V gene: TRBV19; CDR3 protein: CASSQWGTYNEQFF
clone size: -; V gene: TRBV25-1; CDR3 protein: CASSGFRGLSYEQYF
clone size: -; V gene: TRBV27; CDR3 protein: CASSPDRVKTQYF
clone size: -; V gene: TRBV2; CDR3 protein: CASFGAGGPVETQYF
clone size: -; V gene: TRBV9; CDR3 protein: CASSVGGFEYEQYF
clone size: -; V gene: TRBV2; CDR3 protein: CASSLGQGITEAFF
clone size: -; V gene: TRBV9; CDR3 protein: CASSVEGRTEAFF
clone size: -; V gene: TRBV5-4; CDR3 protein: CASSFEGSEQFF
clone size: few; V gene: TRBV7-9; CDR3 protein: CASRDSGYGTQYF
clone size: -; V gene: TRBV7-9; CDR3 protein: CASSHRDSGNTIYF
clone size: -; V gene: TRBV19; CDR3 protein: CASSTFLAGDNEQFF
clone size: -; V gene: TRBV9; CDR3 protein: CASSPALAGLNEQFF
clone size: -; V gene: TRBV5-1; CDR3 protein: CASSLGLATRLETQYF
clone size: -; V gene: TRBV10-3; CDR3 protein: CAISETYNEQFF
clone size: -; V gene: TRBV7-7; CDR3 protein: CASSLGLAGGGVNSDTQYF
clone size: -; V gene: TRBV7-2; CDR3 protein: CASSTPGTYEQYF
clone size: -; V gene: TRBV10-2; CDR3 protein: CASSESRLANYGYTF
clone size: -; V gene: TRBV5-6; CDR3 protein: CASSLASFGGQRIF
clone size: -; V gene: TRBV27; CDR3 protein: CASSLTGRPNEQFF
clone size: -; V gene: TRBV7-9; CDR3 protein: CASSLPRESLNEKLFF
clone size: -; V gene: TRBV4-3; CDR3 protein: CASSQGLAGANTGELFF
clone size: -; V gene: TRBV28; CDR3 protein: CASSILAGEDNEQFF
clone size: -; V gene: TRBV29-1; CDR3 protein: CSVEGLGSSYNEQFF
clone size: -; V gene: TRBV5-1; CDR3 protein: CASSPGGQGDYEQYF
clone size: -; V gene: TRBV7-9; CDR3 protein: CATAGGAYEQYF
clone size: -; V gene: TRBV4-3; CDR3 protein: CASSQETSHYNEQFF
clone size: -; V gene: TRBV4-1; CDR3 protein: CASSQGGNEQFF
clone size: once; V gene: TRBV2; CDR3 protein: CASIGAKNIQYF
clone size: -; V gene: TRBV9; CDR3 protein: CASSDREGTDTQYF
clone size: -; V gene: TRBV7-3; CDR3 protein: CASSLFPIAGDYNEQFF
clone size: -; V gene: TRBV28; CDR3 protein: CASSLKSTGFGNQPQHF
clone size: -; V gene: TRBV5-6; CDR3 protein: CASSSGLAGIYNEQFF